This T cell receptor (beta chain) was documented in a study of cytomegalovirus exposure and HLA in healthy donors. At the level of the study: Unique TCRs from HLA-typed donors, 75 million to 100 million of them, were held in an early data release. Regarding the study as a whole: Per a later analysis, HLA-associated TCR beta chains showed more clonal expansion than other, equally common TCR beta chains. There were a few CMV-associated chains whose specificity for CMV antigens was confirmed in vitro.

Primers for the PCR totalled 60 Vbeta and 13 Jbeta. Sequencing was performed with immunoSEQ multiplex PCR; in TCRdb, only in-frame clones are kept and a portion is missing. The data hold just under 250,000 clones, with 82% observed a single time. Donors in the study were healthy people who gave bone marrow. This clone was detected only a few times. Its antigen is unknown. The CDR3 consists of 11 residues. V was trimmed by 4 bases and J by 4 bases, leaving 3 bases between them. Germline values: CDR1 SGHTA, CDR2 FQGTGA. The sequenced sample consisted of PBMCs. The sequence was obtained from a woman aged 40 to 50 in good health and CMV-seropositive. The chain combines TRBV7-3 with TRBJ2-3; D uncertain. CDR3 bases: TGTGCCAGCAGCTCCTCAGATACGCAGTATTTT. Its translation: CASSSSDTQYF.